The sequence of this T cell receptor (beta chain) was determined in a study of lymphopenia after photon versus proton radiotherapy. The CDR3 has 15 amino acids. Germline values: CDR1 KGHSH, CDR2 LQKENI. Trimming shortened V by 8 bases and J by 2 bases, and 16 bases separated the two germline ends. Study-wide results and caveats: Better survival with proton therapy was suggested as possible, not demonstrated.

With regard to this clone: The antigen is undetermined.

Generated by immunoSEQ multiplex PCR, the TCRdb table keeps only in-frame clones and is missing some. The sample includes some 27,000 clones, approximately 88% of them seen just once. V usage is TRBV18 and J usage is TRBJ2-1, with D possibly TRBD2 on 5 matching bases. The sequence derives from a man aged 50-60 years with gastric cancer. Sequencing was performed on peripheral blood, taken from a patient treated with photon-based radiotherapy. CDR3 amino acids: CASAKERWAYNEQFF. Here the CDR3 DNA reads TGTGCCAGCGCAAAGGAGCGGTGGGCCTACAATGAGCAGTTCTTC.